This T cell receptor (beta chain) emerged from a study of shared clonotypes between healthy human individuals. Points from the study as a whole: Naive subsets usually exceeded memory subsets in estimated richness. The diversity represented, both genetic and in exposure history, was limited by few donors.

This table comes from immunoSEQ multiplex PCR, and its TCRdb copy is limited to in-frame clones, with some not included. This sample has about 2 million clones; over 85% occur once, and the top ten carry roughly 1.2%. CD45RO-negative, CCR7-selected cells formed the naive CD8 fraction, which excluded terminally differentiated effector memory CD45RA+ cells. CDR1 is MNHEY, CDR2 SMNVEV, per germline (reference sequence). The CDR3 is 13 amino acids. Germline trimming cut 1 base from V and 7 bases from J; bases unmatched to any gene: 2. This clone came up a few times. What it binds is unknown. This chain connects TRBV27 to TRBJ1-2; TRBD1 matches at 8 bases. The source of this sequence is a man aged 18 to 30 in good health. Sequencing input: naive CD8+ T cells sorted from blood. This CDR3 reads CASSLWTGFGYTF. DNA for the CDR3: TGTGCCAGCAGTTTATGGACAGGGTTTGGCTACACCTTC.